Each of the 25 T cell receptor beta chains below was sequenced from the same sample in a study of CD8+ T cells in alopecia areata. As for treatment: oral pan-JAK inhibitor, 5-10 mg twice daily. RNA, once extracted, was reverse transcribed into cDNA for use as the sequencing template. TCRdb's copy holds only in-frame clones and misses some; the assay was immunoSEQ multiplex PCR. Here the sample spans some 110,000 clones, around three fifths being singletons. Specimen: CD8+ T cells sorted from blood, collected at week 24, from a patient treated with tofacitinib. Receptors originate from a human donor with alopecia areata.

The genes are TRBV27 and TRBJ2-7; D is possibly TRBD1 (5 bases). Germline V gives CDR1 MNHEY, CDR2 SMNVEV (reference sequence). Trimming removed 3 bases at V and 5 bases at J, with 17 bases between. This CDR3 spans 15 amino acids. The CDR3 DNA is TGTGCCAGCAGTTTTATACAAGGGGCAGGGAACGAGCAGTACTTC. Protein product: CASSFIQGAGNEQYF.

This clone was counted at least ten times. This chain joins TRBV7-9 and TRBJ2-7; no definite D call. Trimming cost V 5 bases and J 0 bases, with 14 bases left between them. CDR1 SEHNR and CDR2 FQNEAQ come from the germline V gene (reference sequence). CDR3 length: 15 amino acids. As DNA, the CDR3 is TGTGCCAGCAGCCCGAGCCTCGACATCTCCTACGAGCAGTACTTC. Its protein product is CASSPSLDISYEQYF.

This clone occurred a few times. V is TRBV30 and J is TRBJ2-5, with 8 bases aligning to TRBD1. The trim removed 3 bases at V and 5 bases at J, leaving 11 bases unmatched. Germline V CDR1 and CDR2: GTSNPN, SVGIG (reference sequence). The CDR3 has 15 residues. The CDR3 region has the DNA TGTGCCTGGAGCCAAGGACAGGGCTTTCTGGAGACCCAGTACTTC. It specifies CAWSQGQGFLETQYF.

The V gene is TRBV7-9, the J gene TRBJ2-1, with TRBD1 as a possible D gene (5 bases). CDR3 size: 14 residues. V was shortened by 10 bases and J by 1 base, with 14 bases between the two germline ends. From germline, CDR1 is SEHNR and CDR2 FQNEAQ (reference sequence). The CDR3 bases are TGTGCCACCGCAGGGCAGGGATCCTACAATGAGCAGTTCTTC. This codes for CATAGQGSYNEQFF.

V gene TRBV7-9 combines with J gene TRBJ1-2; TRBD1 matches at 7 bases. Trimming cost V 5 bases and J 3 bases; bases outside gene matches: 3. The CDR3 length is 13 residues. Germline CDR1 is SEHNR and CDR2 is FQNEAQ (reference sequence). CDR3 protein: CASSPGGDYGYTF. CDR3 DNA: TGTGCCAGCAGCCCAGGGGGGGACTATGGCTACACCTTC.

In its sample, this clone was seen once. DNA for the CDR3: TGTGCCAGTAAAACGGACGTTTATGGCTACACCTTC. Residues: CASKTDVYGYTF. The rearrangement links TRBV5-4 to TRBJ1-2; no definite D call. Germline CDR1 is SGHNT and CDR2 is YYREEE (reference sequence). The CDR3 spans 12 residues. V was cut by 8 bases and J by 5 bases, with 13 bases left in between.

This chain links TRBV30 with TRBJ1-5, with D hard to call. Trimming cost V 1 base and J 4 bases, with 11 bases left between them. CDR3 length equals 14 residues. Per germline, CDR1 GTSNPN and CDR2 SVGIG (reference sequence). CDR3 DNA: TGTGCCTGGAGTGCCCGGACCGCAAATCAGCCCCAGCATTTT. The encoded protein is CAWSARTANQPQHF.

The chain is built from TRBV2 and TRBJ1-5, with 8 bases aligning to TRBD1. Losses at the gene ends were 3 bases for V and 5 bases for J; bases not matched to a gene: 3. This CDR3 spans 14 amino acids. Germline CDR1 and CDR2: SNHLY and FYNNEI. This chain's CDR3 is CASSEGRGHQPQHF. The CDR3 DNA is TGTGCCAGCAGTGAGGGCAGGGGGCATCAGCCCCAGCATTTT.

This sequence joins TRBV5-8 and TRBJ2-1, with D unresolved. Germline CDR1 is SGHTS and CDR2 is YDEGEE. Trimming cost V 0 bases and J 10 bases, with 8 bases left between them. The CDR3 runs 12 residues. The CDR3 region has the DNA TGTGCCAGCAGCTTGGTTCGGAAGGAGCAGTTCTTC. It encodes CASSLVRKEQFF.

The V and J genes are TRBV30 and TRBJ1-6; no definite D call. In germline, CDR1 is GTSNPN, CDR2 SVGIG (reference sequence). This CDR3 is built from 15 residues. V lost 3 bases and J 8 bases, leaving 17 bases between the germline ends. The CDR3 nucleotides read TGTGCCTGGAGAGCCGGGCCTAGATCATATTCACCCCTCCACTTT. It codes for CAWRAGPRSYSPLHF.

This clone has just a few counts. This chain's CDR3 is CASSQDLRGFQPQHF. The CDR3, as DNA: TGCGCCAGCAGCCAAGATCTTCGGGGGTTCCAGCCCCAGCATTTT. The J gene is TRBJ1-5, the V gene TRBV4-1; D is possibly TRBD1 (5 bases). Germline assignment: CDR1 MGHRA and CDR2 YSYEKL. Trimming left V 0 bases short and J 7 bases short, with 13 bases between. There are 15 residues in the CDR3.

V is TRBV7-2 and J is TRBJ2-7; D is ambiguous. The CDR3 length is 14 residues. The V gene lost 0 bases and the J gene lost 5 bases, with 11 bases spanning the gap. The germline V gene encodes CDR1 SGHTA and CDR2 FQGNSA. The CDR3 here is CASSLAGAPDEQYF. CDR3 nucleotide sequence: TGTGCCAGCAGCTTAGCGGGCGCACCCGACGAGCAGTACTTC.

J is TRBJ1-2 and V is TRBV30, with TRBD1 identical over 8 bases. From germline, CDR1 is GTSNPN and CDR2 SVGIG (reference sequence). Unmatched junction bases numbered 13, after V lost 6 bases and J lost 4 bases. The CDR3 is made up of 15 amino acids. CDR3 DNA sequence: TGTGCCTGCAAAGACCGGGACAGGCCGATCTATGGCTACACCTTC. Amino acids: CACKDRDRPIYGYTF. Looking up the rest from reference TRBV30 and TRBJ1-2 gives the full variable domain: SQTIHQWPATLVQPVGSPLSLECTVEGTSNPNLYWYRQAAGRGLQLLFYSVGIGQISSEVPQNLSASRPQDRQFILSSKKLLLSDSGFYLCACKDRDRPIYGYTFGSGTRLTVV.

The chain's CDR3 is CASSLGGDPYEQYF. Here the CDR3 DNA reads TGTGCCAGCAGCTTAGGCGGGGATCCCTACGAGCAGTACTTC. V usage is TRBV7-2 and J usage is TRBJ2-7; a possible D gene is TRBD2 (6 bases). Germline loops: CDR1 SGHTA, CDR2 FQGNSA. The V end lost 1 base, the J end lost 2 bases, and 9 bases lay between the germline ends. This CDR3 comprises 14 residues.

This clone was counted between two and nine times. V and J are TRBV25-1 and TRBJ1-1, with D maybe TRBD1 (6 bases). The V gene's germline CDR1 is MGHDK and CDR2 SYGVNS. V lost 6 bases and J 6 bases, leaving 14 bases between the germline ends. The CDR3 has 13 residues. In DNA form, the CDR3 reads TGTGCCAGCAGGCTACAGGGTTGGTCTGAAGCTTTCTTT. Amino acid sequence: CASRLQGWSEAFF.

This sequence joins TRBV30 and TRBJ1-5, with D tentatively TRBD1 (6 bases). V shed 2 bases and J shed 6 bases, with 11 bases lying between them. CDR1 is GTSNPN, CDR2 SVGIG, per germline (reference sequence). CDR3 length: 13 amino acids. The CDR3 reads CAWSRDTGQPQHF. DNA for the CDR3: TGTGCCTGGAGTAGGGACACCGGTCAGCCCCAGCATTTT.

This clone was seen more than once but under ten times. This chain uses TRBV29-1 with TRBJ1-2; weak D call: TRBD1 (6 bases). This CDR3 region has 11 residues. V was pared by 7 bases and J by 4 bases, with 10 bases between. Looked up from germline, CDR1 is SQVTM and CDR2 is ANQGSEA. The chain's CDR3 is CSARGSYGYTF. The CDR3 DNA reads TGCAGCGCCAGGGGTAGCTATGGCTACACCTTC.

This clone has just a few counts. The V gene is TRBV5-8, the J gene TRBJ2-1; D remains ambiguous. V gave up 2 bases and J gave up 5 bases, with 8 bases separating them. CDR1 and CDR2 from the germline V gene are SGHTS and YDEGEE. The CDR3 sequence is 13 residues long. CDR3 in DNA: TGTGCCAGCAGCTTTCGAACAGACAATGAGCAGTTCTTC. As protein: CASSFRTDNEQFF.

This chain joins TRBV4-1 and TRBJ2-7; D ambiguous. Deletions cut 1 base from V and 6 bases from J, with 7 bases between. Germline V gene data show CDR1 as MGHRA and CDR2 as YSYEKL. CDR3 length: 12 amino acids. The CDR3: CASSQVKGEQYF. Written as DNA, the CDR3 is TGCGCCAGCAGCCAAGTTAAAGGCGAGCAGTACTTC.

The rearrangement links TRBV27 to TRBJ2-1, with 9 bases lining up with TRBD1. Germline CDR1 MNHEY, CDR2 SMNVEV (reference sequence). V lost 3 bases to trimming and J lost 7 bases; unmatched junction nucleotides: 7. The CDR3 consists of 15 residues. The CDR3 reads CASSLPGQGVNEQFF. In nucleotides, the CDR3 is TGTGCCAGCAGTTTGCCGGGACAGGGTGTGAATGAGCAGTTCTTC.

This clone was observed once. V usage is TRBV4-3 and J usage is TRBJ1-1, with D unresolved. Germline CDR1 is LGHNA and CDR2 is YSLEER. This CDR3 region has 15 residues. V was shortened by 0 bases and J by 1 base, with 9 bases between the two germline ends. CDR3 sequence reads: CASSQDSAENTEAFF. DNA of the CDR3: TGCGCCAGCAGCCAAGATTCTGCCGAGAACACTGAAGCTTTCTTT.

The CDR3 protein is CASSLDRVEETQYF. CDR3 nucleotides: TGTGCCAGCAGCTTGGACAGGGTCGAAGAGACCCAGTACTTC. The V and J genes are TRBV5-4 and TRBJ2-5; tentative D call: TRBD1 (6 bases). Per the germline V gene, CDR1 is SGHNT and CDR2 is YYREEE (reference sequence). V gave up 0 bases and J gave up 3 bases, with 9 bases separating them. The CDR3 loop spans 14 amino acids.

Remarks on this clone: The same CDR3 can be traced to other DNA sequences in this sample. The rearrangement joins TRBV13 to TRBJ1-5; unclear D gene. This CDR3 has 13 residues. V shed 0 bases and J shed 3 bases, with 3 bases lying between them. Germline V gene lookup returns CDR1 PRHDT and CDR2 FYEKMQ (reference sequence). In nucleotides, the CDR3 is TGTGCCAGCAGCTTAGGCACCAATCAGCCCCAGCATTTT. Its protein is CASSLGTNQPQHF.

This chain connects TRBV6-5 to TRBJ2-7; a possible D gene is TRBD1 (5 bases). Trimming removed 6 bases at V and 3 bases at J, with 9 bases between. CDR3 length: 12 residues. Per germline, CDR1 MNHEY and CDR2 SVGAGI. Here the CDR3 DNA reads TGTGCCAGCAGCCCGGACAACTACGAGCAGTACTTC. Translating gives CASSPDNYEQYF.

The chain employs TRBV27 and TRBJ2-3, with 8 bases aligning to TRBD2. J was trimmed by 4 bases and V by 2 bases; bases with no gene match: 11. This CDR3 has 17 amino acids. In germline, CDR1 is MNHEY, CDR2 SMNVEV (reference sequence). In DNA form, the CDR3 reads TGTGCCAGCAGTTTACGGGGGGGCGCATCCCGAGCAGATACGCAGTATTTT. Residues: CASSLRGGASRADTQYF.